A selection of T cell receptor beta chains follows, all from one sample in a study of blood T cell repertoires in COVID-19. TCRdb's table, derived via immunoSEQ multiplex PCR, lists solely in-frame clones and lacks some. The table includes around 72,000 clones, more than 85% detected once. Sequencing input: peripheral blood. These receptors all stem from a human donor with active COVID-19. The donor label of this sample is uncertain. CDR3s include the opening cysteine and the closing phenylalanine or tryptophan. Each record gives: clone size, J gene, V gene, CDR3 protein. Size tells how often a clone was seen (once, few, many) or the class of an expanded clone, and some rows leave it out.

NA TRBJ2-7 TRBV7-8 CASRQGYEQYF
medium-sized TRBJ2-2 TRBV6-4 CASSEREGPTGELFF
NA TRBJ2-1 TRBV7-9 CASSLARRYEQFF
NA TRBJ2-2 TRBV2 CASSPNSPGELFF
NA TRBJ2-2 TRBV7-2 CASSVDRAGTGELFF
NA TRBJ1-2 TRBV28 CASLEGALGGYGYTF
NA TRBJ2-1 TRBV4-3 CASSQDSIGDSQFF
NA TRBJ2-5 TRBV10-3 CAISESLQGVGETQYF
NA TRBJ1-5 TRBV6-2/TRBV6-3 CASSYSGTAFNQPQHF
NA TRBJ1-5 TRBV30 CAWSHRDNQPQHF
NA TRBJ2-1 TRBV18 CASSPGTGGEQFF
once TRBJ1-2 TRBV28 CASSLPHLIYGYTF
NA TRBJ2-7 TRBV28 CASSLVGGPYEQYF
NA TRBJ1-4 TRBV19 CASKGVATNEKLFF
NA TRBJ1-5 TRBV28 CASSGLYNQPQHF
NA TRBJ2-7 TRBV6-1 CASSDYQTGYDREQYF
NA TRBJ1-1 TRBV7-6 CASSEGQLMNTEAFF
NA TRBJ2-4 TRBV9 CASSVRREGDIQYF
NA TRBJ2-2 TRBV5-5 CASSLVATGELFF
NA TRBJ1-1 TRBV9 CASSVEWGETEAFF
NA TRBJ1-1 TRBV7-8 CASSLGRVDEAFF
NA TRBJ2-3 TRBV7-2 CASSWTSGSTDTQYF
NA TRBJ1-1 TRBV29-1 CSAEGRADEAFF
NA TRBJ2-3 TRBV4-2 CASSQAHASGSTDTQYF
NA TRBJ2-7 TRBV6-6 CASMNPGGFEQYF
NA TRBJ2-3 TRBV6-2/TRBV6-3 CASSYPSSDTQYF
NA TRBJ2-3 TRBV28 CASLGRRAGQYF
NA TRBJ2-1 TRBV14 CASSQGQAGGNEQFF
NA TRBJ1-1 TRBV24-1 CATSVTGTGGTEAFF
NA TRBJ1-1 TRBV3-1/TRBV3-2 CASSSRQYTHGTEAFF
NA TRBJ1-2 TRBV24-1 CATSDSPGTGGDYGYTF
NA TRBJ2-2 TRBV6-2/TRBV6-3 CASSNPGLASSGGELFF